This T cell receptor beta chain was obtained from a study of CD8 T cells in ankylosing spondylitis. Concerning this clonotype: The antigen remains undetermined.

The germline V gene encodes CDR1 DFQATT and CDR2 SNEGSKA (reference sequence). Deletions cut 2 bases from V and 8 bases from J, with 10 bases between. The CDR3 consists of 12 residues. Quantitative 5'-RACE with molecular barcodes produced the TCR beta libraries. In TCRdb, the 5' RACE reads were re-called with MiXCR into one record per CDR3 protein. In the table there are 350,000 to 450,000 distinct CDR3 sequences, roughly 27% of which are singletons. Study results and caveats: Earlier work had already found some motif variants in reactive arthritis synovial fluid and blood. Within ankylosing spondylitis blood, a TCR beta motif made up of eight highly homologous variants appeared to be characteristic. Peripheral blood samples showed relatively rare disease-linked clones, and these clones were CD8+.

Sample: blood, either unsorted or a sorted T cell fraction (not recorded which). V usage is TRBV20-1 and J usage is TRBJ2-4; TRBD2 is a possible D gene (5 bases). The source is a male donor with ankylosing spondylitis. The CDR3 DNA reads as TGCAGTGCTAGATCGGGAAGCGACATTCAGTACTTC. Its protein is CSARSGSDIQYF.